These T cell receptor beta chains were read from a single sample in a study of T cells in Graves' hyperthyroidism and ophthalmopathy. Each CDR3 protein gets one entry after TCRdb re-called the multiplex PCR reads with MiXCR. The profile shows hundreds of thousands of distinct CDR3 sequences, over 35% of them singletons. Sequences were obtained from blood. The receptors originated from a young man with Graves' hyperthyroidism. CDR3s leave out the opening cysteine and the closing phenylalanine or tryptophan.

TRBV7-2	ASSLEADRGTGELF
TRBV7-8	ASSLFGESEQY
TRBV7-9	AIFIRDGTGELF
TRBV9	ASSEDGNTEAF
TRBV19	ASSKGGQNTEAF
TRBV19	ASSLQGTGLKTQY
TRBV4-3	ASSQDASGRVGETQY
TRBV20-1	SATSDRAAQGYT
TRBV2	ASSQGPSPFYEQY
TRBV14	ASSQAHLLLH
TRBV24-1	ATRDEAF
TRBV7-9	ASSLGGGRDEQY
TRBV20-1	SARDPSGWNTEAF
TRBV20-1	SAGQVFYEQY
TRBV7-9	ASSNRDYSYEQY
TRBV2	ASSPGTSGDTTAGELF
TRBV19	RKGASGNTIY
TRBV7-9	ASRGKGSGANVLT
TRBV29-1	SVEGYTDTQY
TRBV24-1	ASSPGLLLGGYT
TRBV11-2	ASSLPAPAHEQY
TRBV7-6	ASSRRTGGGEETQY
TRBV29-1	SVGGGNYSYEQY
TRBV5-1	ASSLGTTVGTEAF